These T cell receptor beta chains were read from a single sample in a study of OX40 agonist ivuxolimab in advanced cancers. This table comes from immunoSEQ multiplex PCR, and its TCRdb copy is limited to in-frame clones, with some not included. The table has 75,000 to 80,000 clones, over 70% seen once; the top ten hold approximately 4.6%. Material: CD4+ or CD8+ T cells sorted from blood, obtained in a trial of the OX40 agonist ivuxolimab. The receptors stem from an adult with an advanced solid tumor such as melanoma, head and neck, liver or kidney cancer. The CDR3 runs from the conserved cysteine through the conserved F or W. The D gene is left open where the match is weak. Clone size is not always given. Where it is, it says once, few, many or a class for expanded clones.

clone_size	v_call	d_call	j_call	cdr3_nt	cdr3_aa
NA	TRBV6-5	NA	TRBJ1-2	TGTGCCAGCAGTTACTCGAATGCCCGAGACTATGGCTACACCTTC	CASSYSNARDYGYTF
NA	TRBV6-1	NA	TRBJ1-4	TGTGCCACACGACAAGGGGCAACTAATGAAAAACTGTTTTTT	CATRQGATNEKLFF
NA	TRBV7-8	NA	TRBJ2-1	TGTGCCAGCAGCTTGACTGACCTCTCCTACAATGAGCAGTTCTTC	CASSLTDLSYNEQFF
NA	TRBV4-1	NA	TRBJ1-4	TGCGCCAGCAGCCGAGGGCAGGGAACTACTAATGAAAAACTGTTTTTT	CASSRGQGTTNEKLFF
NA	TRBV6-1	NA	TRBJ1-2	TGTGCCAGCAGTGTGGACAGTAACTATGGCTACACCTTC	CASSVDSNYGYTF
few	TRBV7-2	NA	TRBJ2-7	TGTGCCAGCAGCTTAGCGAGAGCTCTTGGGGGTTACGAGCAGTACTTC	CASSLARALGGYEQYF
NA	TRBV4-2	TRBD1	TRBJ2-1	TGTGCCAGCAGCGGATTCGGACAGGGGGCGGTCAATGAGCAGTTCTTC	CASSGFGQGAVNEQFF
NA	TRBV18	NA	TRBJ2-2	TGTGCCAGCTCACCCGAGACAGAGAACACCGGGGAGCTGTTTTTT	CASSPETENTGELFF
NA	TRBV27	TRBD1	TRBJ2-7	TGTGCCAGCAGTTCGACAGGGTACGAGCAGTACTTC	CASSSTGYEQYF
NA	TRBV4-1	TRBD1	TRBJ2-3	TGCGCCAGCAGCCGGGATGACAGGGGAACAGATACGCAGTATTTT	CASSRDDRGTDTQYF
NA	TRBV27	NA	TRBJ1-1	TGTGCCAGCAGTTCTCCCGTTAATACAGGGAACACTGAAGCTTTCTTT	CASSSPVNTGNTEAFF
NA	TRBV30	TRBD1	TRBJ1-1	TGTGCCTGGGGGACAGGTTTTGGCACTGAAGCTTTCTTT	CAWGTGFGTEAFF
NA	TRBV30	NA	TRBJ1-5	TGTGCCTGGACCCAAGGAACAGGAAGCAATCAGCCCCAGCATTTT	CAWTQGTGSNQPQHF
NA	TRBV5-4	NA	TRBJ1-4	TGTGCCAGCAGCTTGGGGTCGGGGGGTAGTGGAAAACTGTTTTTT	CASSLGSGGSGKLFF
NA	TRBV11-2	NA	TRBJ2-7	TGTGCCAGCAGTTCACGAGGACACGGTGACTACGAGCAGTACTTC	CASSSRGHGDYEQYF
NA	TRBV19	NA	TRBJ2-6	TGTGCCAGTAGTCAGTTCCGGAGGGGGTCCGCCTCTGGGGCCAACGTCCTGACTTTC	CASSQFRRGSASGANVLTF
NA	TRBV5-8	TRBD1	TRBJ2-2	TGTGCCAGCAGCCCAGGGGGCGCGTGGAACACCGGGGAGCTGTTTTTT	CASSPGGAWNTGELFF
NA	TRBV9	NA	TRBJ2-3	TGTGCCAGCAGCGCGGGGGTCACCACAGATACGCAGTATTTT	CASSAGVTTDTQYF
once	TRBV6-5	NA	TRBJ2-7	TGTGCCAGTGGTCTCTACGAGCAGTACTTC	CASGLYEQYF
NA	TRBV6-5	NA	TRBJ2-5	TGTGCCAGCAGGAGACAGCTAGAGACCCAGTACTTC	CASRRQLETQYF
NA	TRBV20-1	NA	TRBJ2-3	TGCAGCCCCGCTGGTACGCAGTATTTT	CSPAGTQYF
NA	TRBV15	NA	TRBJ1-4	TGTGCCACCAGCCCCAGGGACCCAAATGAAAAACTGTTTTTT	CATSPRDPNEKLFF
once	TRBV19	TRBD2	TRBJ2-7	TGTGCCAGTAGTAGCCAGCGGGAGATGGAGCAGTACTTC	CASSSQREMEQYF
NA	TRBV30	NA	TRBJ1-3	TGTGCCTGGAGTGTTGGGGTTGCTGGAAACACCATATATTTT	CAWSVGVAGNTIYF
few	TRBV11-2	NA	TRBJ1-2	TGTGCCAGCAGCTCGTTGACCCGGGGTACCTATGGCTACACCTTC	CASSSLTRGTYGYTF
NA	TRBV5-4	NA	TRBJ1-1	TGTGCCAGCAGCTTGAGATGGGATGGTGAAGCTTTCTTT	CASSLRWDGEAFF